The T cell receptor beta chain described here comes from a study of shared clonotypes between healthy human individuals. General study points: How much donors shared clonotypes was expected to be affected by sequencing depth.

Notes on this clone: Its antigen is not known.

Every donor was a Caucasian adult from Nashville, Tennessee. Profiling relied on immunoSEQ multiplex PCR, and the TCRdb table lists in-frame clones only, not all of them. The sample holds about 1 million clones, around 78% seen once. The CDR3 consists of 12 residues. The specimen sequenced was memory CD4+ T cells from PBMCs. Subset reported: CD45RA-negative fraction. The chain recombines TRBV21-1 with TRBJ2-1; TRBD2 was called by the table and not checked on the DNA. TRBV21-1 is tagged as a pseudogene. This TCR came from a man between 18 and 29 years old in good health. Some clones in this sample may be carry-over from other donors' samples. The CDR3 protein is CARLAVSNEQFF. As DNA, the CDR3 is TGTGCTAGACTAGCGGTTTCTAATGAGCAGTTCTTC.